The 17 T cell receptor beta chains given below trace back to one sample, sequenced in a study of T cell clonality in common variable immunodeficiency. Their cognate antigens are unknown. Findings and caveats of the study: Reportedly, TCR beta sequences from common variable immunodeficiency showed fewer deletions and N-nucleotide insertions.

The repertoire was sequenced with immunoSEQ multiplex PCR; TCRdb's copy has only in-frame clones and lacks some. In total the sample includes around 24,000 clones, none of them seen once. Sequenced input: peripheral blood mononuclear cells. The receptors derive from a human donor with common variable immunodeficiency.

Notes on this clone: An end of the junction differs from the germline gene, which may be a read error. The read is 3 residues too short to cover the CDR3 end, so that end is filled in from the germline J gene. The chain couples TRBV7-9 to TRBJ2-1; no definite D call. From germline, CDR1 is SEHNR and CDR2 FQNEAQ (reference sequence). The CDR3 is 15 amino acids. This chain's CDR3 is CTSSLGGFVYNEQFF. The CDR3 bases that were read are TGTACCAGCAGCTTAGGTGGCTTTGTCTACAATGAG.

This clone showed up just a few times. The read gets to within 3 residues of the CDR3 end, and the germline J gene fills in the rest. The chain couples TRBV19 to TRBJ1-2, with D perhaps TRBD1 (5 bases). CDR1 is LNHDA, CDR2 SQIVND, per germline (reference sequence). The CDR3 has 16 residues. CDR3 bases read: TGTGCCAGTAGTCCCGCCTTCAGGGAAAAGGGAGAACGC. Its protein product is CASSPAFREKGER. The whole CDR3 is CASSPAFREKGERYTF.

About this clone itself: Sequencing ends 3 residues short of the CDR3 end; the germline J gene provides the rest. The chain employs TRBV20-1 and TRBJ2-1; 10 bases line up with TRBD1. CDR3 length: 14 residues. V lost 3 bases and J lost 5; bases outside the gene matches: 4. Looked up from germline, CDR1 is DFQATT and CDR2 is SNEGSKA (reference sequence). The DNA read from the CDR3 is TGCAGTGCTAGGCGGGGACAGGGGAACAATGAG. Its translation is CSARRGQGNNE. The full CDR3 protein is CSARRGQGNNEQFF.

Note on this clone: The read stops 3 residues short of the end of the CDR3; the missing end is completed from the germline J gene. The chain uses TRBV2 and TRBJ2-3, with 7 bases lining up with TRBD2. V lost 4 bases and J lost 8; bases outside the gene matches: 6. The CDR3 runs to 13 residues. The V gene's germline CDR1 is SNHLY and CDR2 FYNNEI. The CDR3 loop is CASSAGGGITQYF. The sequenced part of the CDR3 DNA is TGTGCCAGCAGTGCCGGCGGGGGTATTACG.

Points on this clone: With the read ending 3 residues before the CDR3 end, the germline J gene is used to fill in that end. The chain joins TRBV7-9 to TRBJ2-3; TRBD1 matches at 7 bases. The germline gives CDR1 SEHNR, CDR2 FQNEAQ (reference sequence). The V segment lost 6 bases and the J segment 6 bases; nucleotides outside the gene matches: 6. The CDR3 totals 13 residues. CDR3 loop: CASRTGTADTQYF. The CDR3 DNA, read in part, is TGTGCCAGCAGGACCGGGACAGCGGATACG.

This clone showed up just a few times. At one boundary the junction diverges from the germline segment, which might be a read error. Read coverage stops 3 residues before the CDR3 terminus; the germline J gene supplies the remainder. The rearrangement uses TRBV7-9 and TRBJ2-7; the match to TRBD1 covers 9 bases. The V gene's germline CDR1 is SEHNR and CDR2 FQNEAQ (reference sequence). This CDR3 is built from 14 residues. The DNA read from the CDR3 is TGTTCCAGCAGGCCCGGGACAGGGCCATACGAG. Its protein is CSSRPGTGPYE. The entire CDR3 is CSSRPGTGPYEQYF.

This clone was detected only a few times. From the germline J gene comes the end of the CDR3, since the read stops 3 residues before it. This sequence joins TRBV7-3 and TRBJ2-2, with 10 bases lining up with TRBD2. J gave up 5 bases and V 5 bases, and 2 bases lay outside the gene matches. The CDR3 runs to 14 residues. Germline CDR1 is SGHTA and CDR2 is FQGTGA. The chain's CDR3 is CASSEREGTGELFF. CDR3 DNA, as far as it was read: TGTGCCAGCAGCGAGCGGGAGGGAACCGGGGAG. The variable domain in full, with the rest retrieved from reference TRBV7-3 and TRBJ2-2, is GAGVSQTPSNKVTEKGKYVELRCDPISGHTALYWYRQSLGQGPEFLIYFQGTGAADDSGLPNDRFFAVRPEGSVSTLKIQRTERGDSAVYLCASSEREGTGELFFGEGSRLTVL.

This clone occurred many times. Read sequence stops 3 residues before the CDR3 end, and the germline J gene provides the missing end. This chain links TRBV5-1 with TRBJ1-5; D is unclear. This CDR3 is 17 amino acids long. Germline V gene lookup returns CDR1 SGHRS and CDR2 YFSETQ. Trimming took off 1 base at V and 5 bases at J, with 19 bases between the two ends. The CDR3 loop is CASSLQVRFFVDQPQHF. The CDR3 bases that were read are TGCGCCAGCAGCTTGCAAGTGCGGTTTTTTGTAGATCAGCCC.

About this clone itself: The read falls 3 residues short of the CDR3 end, and the missing part is taken from the germline J gene. The chain links TRBV5-1 to TRBJ2-7, with 7 bases lining up with TRBD1. CDR1 is SGHRS and CDR2 is YFSETQ in the germline V gene. Trimming took 2 bases from V and 5 from J; bases not matched to a gene: 7. The CDR3 loop spans 14 amino acids. CDR3 DNA, as far as it was read: TGCGCCAGCAGCTTTTTACAGGGGACCCACGAG. This codes for CASSFLQGTHE. The full CDR3 reads CASSFLQGTHEQYF.

This clone has at least ten counts. Read data end 3 residues before the CDR3 end; the end is taken from the germline J gene. The chain has TRBV18 and TRBJ1-6; D uncertain. CDR3 length: 12 amino acids. Germline CDR1 KGHSH, CDR2 LQKENI. V gave up 5 bases and J gave up 7 bases, with 6 bases separating them. The CDR3 DNA, read in part, is TGTGCCAGCTCAGGCTCGAATTCACCC. Protein sequence: CASSGSNSP. In full, the CDR3 reads CASSGSNSPLHF.

With respect to this clone: Sequencing ends 3 residues short of the CDR3 end; the germline J gene provides the rest. The chain employs TRBV19 and TRBJ2-1, with 9 bases aligning to TRBD1. In germline, CDR1 is LNHDA, CDR2 SQIVND (reference sequence). After removal of 3 bases from V and 6 bases from J, the junction contained 0 bases not matched to a gene. The CDR3 covers 13 residues. The CDR3 region is CASSMGQGNEQFF. The DNA read from the CDR3 is TGTGCCAGTAGTATGGGACAGGGCAATGAG.

The sample holds a few counts of this clone. The CDR3 goes on 3 residues after the read ends, and that part is filled in from the germline J gene. This chain links TRBV5-1 with TRBJ2-5; D may be TRBD2 (7 bases). Germline CDR1 SGHRS, CDR2 YFSETQ. CDR3 length: 13 amino acids. V was cut by 7 bases and J by 4 bases, with 14 bases left in between. This CDR3 reads CASLGGATETQYF. The DNA read from the CDR3 is TGCGCCAGCCTTGGGGGGGCAACAGAGACC. Full variable domain (missing parts from reference TRBV5-1 and TRBJ2-5): KAGVTQTPRYLIKTRGQQVTLSCSPISGHRSVSWYQQTPGQGLQFLFEYFSETQRNKGNFPGRFSGRQFSNSRSEMNVSTLELGDSALYLCASLGGATETQYFGPGTRLLVL.

This clone showed up just a few times. Compared with germline, one end of the junction differs, possibly owing to a read error. The CDR3: CSSSGGGLETQYF. CDR3 bases read: TGTTCCAGCAGTGGTGGCGGGTTAGAGACC. The rearrangement joins TRBV7-3 to TRBJ2-5, with a possible D match to TRBD2 (5 bases). The CDR3 is cut off 3 residues early in the read; its end comes from the germline J gene. Per germline, CDR1 SGHTA and CDR2 FQGTGA. The CDR3 extends over 13 amino acids.

This clone was seen repeatedly, ten times or more. The missing CDR3 end, 3 residues past where the read stops, is filled in from the germline J gene. The V and J genes are TRBV7-8 and TRBJ2-5, with 8 bases that match TRBD2. The length of the CDR3 is 16 residues. The junction had 11 bases not matched to a gene; V was cut back by 5 bases and J by 3 bases. Germline loops: CDR1 SGHVS, CDR2 FQNEAQ. CDR3 in amino acids: CASSPRGSSGKETQYF. The CDR3 bases that were read are TGTGCCAGCAGCCCGAGGGGGAGTAGCGGGAAAGAGACC. Variable domain in full (rest from reference TRBV7-8 and TRBJ2-5): GAGVSQSPRYKVAKRGQDVALRCDPISGHVSLFWYQQALGQGPEFLTYFQNEAQLDKSGLPSDRFFAERPEGSVSTLKIQRTQQEDSAVYLCASSPRGSSGKETQYFGPGTRLLVL.

This clone has just a few counts. The CDR3 end lies 3 residues beyond the end of the read and is filled in from the germline J gene. The V and J genes are TRBV7-2 and TRBJ1-6; no clear D gene. Germline-derived CDR1 and CDR2 are SGHTA and FQGNSA. Trimming pared 3 bases from V and 10 bases from J, leaving 13 bases between. This CDR3 contains 14 residues. Partial CDR3 DNA: TGTGCCAGCAGCTTCGAGCCCCACTGGTCACCC. Amino acids: CASSFEPHWSP. The full CDR3 protein is CASSFEPHWSPLHF.

This clone was seen only a few times. The covered CDR3 bases are TGTGCCTGGAGTACTAGCGGGAGATCATTGCCCTACGAG. It codes for CAWSTSGRSLPYE. The CDR3 in its entirety is CAWSTSGRSLPYEQYF. The rearrangement links TRBV30 to TRBJ2-7, with 11 bases aligning to TRBD2. The read terminates 3 residues ahead of where the CDR3 ends, so the germline J gene completes it. Germline loops: CDR1 GTSNPN, CDR2 SVGIG (reference sequence). Germline trimming cut 2 bases from V and 2 bases from J; bases unmatched to any gene: 8. The CDR3 is made up of 16 amino acids.

Concerning this clone itself: Read data end 3 residues before the CDR3 end; the end is taken from the germline J gene. The chain employs TRBV7-2 and TRBJ2-5; D might be TRBD1 or TRBD2, each matching 6 bases. The CDR3 sequence is 13 residues long. CDR1 is SGHTA, CDR2 FQGNSA, per germline. V lost 1 base and J 5 bases, leaving 8 bases between the germline ends. The CDR3 here is CASSLGRGETQYF. The CDR3 bases that were read are TGTGCCAGCAGCTTAGGGAGGGGGGAGACC.